The clone carrying this TCR beta chain has a handful of counts. These data come from a study of T cells in Graves' hyperthyroidism and ophthalmopathy. TCR beta CDR3 regions were amplified from RNA transcripts. Carried out on the TCR CDR3, a first-round RT-PCR used the HTBI primer set. TCRdb recomputed calls from the multiplex PCR reads with MiXCR, one row per CDR3 protein. The profile shows hundreds of thousands of distinct CDR3 sequences, 20% of them singletons. Each 10 ml fresh peripheral blood draw supplied the PBMCs. This CDR3 has 15 amino acids. The germline V gene has CDR1 MDHEN and CDR2 SYDVKM. V trimming: 6 bases; J trimming: 7 bases; junction bases outside the gene matches: 12.

The sequenced material came from blood. This TCR derives from a man aged 25-45 years with Graves' ophthalmopathy. The chain recombines TRBV28 with TRBJ1-2; 9 bases align to TRBD1. Here the CDR3 DNA reads TGTGCCAGCAGCTGGGGACAGGGCCGTTCGGGTGGCTACACCTTC. Residues: CASSWGQGRSGGYTF.